The sample holds many counts of the clone carrying this T cell receptor (beta chain). Each CDR3 protein is one row after TCRdb ran MiXCR on the 5' RACE reads. The sample has tens of thousands of distinct CDR3 sequences; approximately 27% are singletons. The germline CDR1 and CDR2 sequences are SGHRS and YFSETQ. CDR3 length: 17 residues. The ends lost 0 bases at V and 0 bases at J; junction bases unmatched: 4. The source is a female donor with breast cancer. The chain uses TRBV5-1 and TRBJ2-1; TRBD1 agrees at 9 bases. Sequenced material: naive CD4+ T cells sorted from a lymph node. Subset: naive CD4+ T cells, CD4+CD45RA+CD25-. The CDR3 here is CASSLASTGGSYNEQFF. CDR3 bases: TGCGCCAGCAGCTTGGCCTCGACAGGGGGCTCCTACAATGAGCAGTTCTTC.